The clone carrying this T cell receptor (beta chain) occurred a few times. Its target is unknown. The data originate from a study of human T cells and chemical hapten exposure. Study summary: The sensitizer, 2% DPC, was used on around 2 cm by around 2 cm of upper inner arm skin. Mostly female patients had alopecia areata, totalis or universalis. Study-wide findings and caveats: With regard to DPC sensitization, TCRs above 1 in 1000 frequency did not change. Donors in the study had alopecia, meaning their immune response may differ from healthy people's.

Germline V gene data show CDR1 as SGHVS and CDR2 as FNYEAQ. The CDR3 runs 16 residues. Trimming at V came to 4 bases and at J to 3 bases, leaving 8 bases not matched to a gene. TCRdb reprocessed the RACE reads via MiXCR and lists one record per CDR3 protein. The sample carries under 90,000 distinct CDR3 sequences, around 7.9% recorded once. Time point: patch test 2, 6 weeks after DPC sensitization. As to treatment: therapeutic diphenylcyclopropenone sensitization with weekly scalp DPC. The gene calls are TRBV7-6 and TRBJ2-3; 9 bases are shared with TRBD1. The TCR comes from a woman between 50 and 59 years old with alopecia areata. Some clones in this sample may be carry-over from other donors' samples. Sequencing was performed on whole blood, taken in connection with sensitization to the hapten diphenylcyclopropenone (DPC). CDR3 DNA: TGTGCCAGCAGCTCGGGACAGGGTGGTGCGACAGATACGCAGTATTTT. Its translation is CASSSGQGGATDTQYF.